A selection of T cell receptor beta chains follows, all from one sample in a study of CD8 T cells in ankylosing spondylitis. TCRdb re-called the 5' RACE reads with MiXCR, one entry per CDR3 protein. Altogether under 250,000 distinct CDR3 sequences are present, roughly a tenth being singletons, with the ten largest covering about 2.5%. Sequencing input: blood, either unsorted or a sorted T cell fraction (not recorded which). The receptors originated from a male donor with ankylosing spondylitis or in good health (not recorded which). CDR3s leave out the opening cysteine and the closing phenylalanine or tryptophan.

TRBV7-2	TRBJ2-7	ASSQSAQVYEQY
TRBV4-2	TRBJ1-2	ASSPRTGGNYGYT
TRBV10-1	TRBJ2-4	ASSESFRAAKNIQY
TRBV12-3/TRBV12-4	TRBJ2-5	ASSRTEETQY
TRBV4-1	TRBJ2-2	ASSQEGLGGGTGELF
TRBV15	TRBJ2-1	ATSRARNEQF
TRBV29-1	TRBJ2-7	SVDSGLAGPYEQY
TRBV7-9	TRBJ2-7	ASTPIGPKY
TRBV29-1	TRBJ2-2	SVATSGVGAGELF
TRBV5-1	TRBJ1-1	ASSLAGVGTEAF
TRBV29-1	TRBJ1-4	SVGGDGGANEKLF
TRBV9	TRBJ2-1	AGSPGTSGRANEQF
TRBV7-9	TRBJ2-7	ASSFYTRDEQY
TRBV4-1	TRBJ1-1	ASSHTGKGPEAF
TRBV2	TRBJ2-2	ASSEDRGGGTGELF
TRBV5-6	TRBJ1-1	ASSLGGTGVNTEAF
TRBV15	TRBJ1-2	ATSRQGAVYGYT
TRBV7-2	TRBJ2-3	ASSLWTPDTDTQY
TRBV5-1	TRBJ1-5	ASRLDRDQPQH
TRBV20-1	TRBJ2-2	SAAVNTGELF
TRBV11-3	TRBJ2-1	ASSRGVWSEQF
TRBV2	TRBJ2-1	ASSEEAGGTYNEQF
TRBV4-2	TRBJ2-3	ASSQEGASGLSTDTQY
TRBV5-1	TRBJ1-1	ASSPGLGAIGMNTEAF
TRBV4-2	TRBJ2-1	ASSQESGGLLAGVGNEQF
TRBV5-1	TRBJ2-1	ASSPRDSPYNEQF
TRBV6-1	TRBJ2-2	ASSGLGEPGELF
TRBV3-1	TRBJ1-1	ASSQHAPTGTTEAF
TRBV12-3/TRBV12-4	TRBJ2-3	ASSQGASRTDTQY
TRBV11-2	TRBJ2-2	ASSLRDSPNTGELF
TRBV6-5	TRBJ1-1	ASSYASTGGNTEAF
TRBV5-1	TRBJ2-3	ASSLSSLGGTQY
TRBV20-1	TRBJ2-5	SAKTGAEKETQY
TRBV5-1	TRBJ1-1	ASSFPGNTEAF
TRBV29-1	TRBJ1-4	SARGTEKLF